This T cell receptor (beta chain) appears in the sequencing data of a study of blood T cell repertoires in COVID-19. As for the study in general: Whether acute or convalescent, the COVID-19 samples came from the United States, Italy and Spain. The analysed material was cDNA or gDNA that came from T cells, B-cell-depleted T cells, or PBMCs.

Trimming left V 1 base short and J 7 bases short, with 11 bases between. Germline V gene data show CDR1 as SEHNR and CDR2 as FQNEAQ (reference sequence). This CDR3 is 14 amino acids long. Original methodology: Reference gene primers were amplified, and this amplification served to estimate nucleated cell counts. The assay was immunoSEQ multiplex PCR, and TCRdb's table has in-frame clones only and misses some. The V and J calls and clone size were taken over from that table, and D and trimming were inferred from the DNA. The sample includes around 81,000 clones, 80% of them seen just once. In this sample, this clone turned up once.

The TCR originated in a human donor in a cohort sampled during active COVID-19. J is TRBJ1-5 and V is TRBV7-9; TRBD1 is a possible D gene (6 bases). What was sequenced was peripheral blood. This chain's CDR3 is CASSLGGGGQPQHF. CDR3 in DNA: TGTGCCAGCAGCTTAGGTGGGGGCGGCCAGCCCCAGCATTTT.